The clone carrying this TCR beta chain was seen once. Profiled with immunoSEQ multiplex PCR; TCRdb holds only in-frame clones, not every one. Of approximately 50,000 clones in the sample, roughly 88% were seen once. The germline CDR1 and CDR2 sequences are SGDLS and YYNGEE. The CDR3 is 18 residues long. V was pared by 0 bases and J by 0 bases, with 9 bases of the junction left unmatched. The data stem from a study of blood T cell repertoires in COVID-19. About the study: PBMCs, B-cell-depleted T cells, or T cells provided the cDNA or gDNA that made up the material.

The chain has TRBV9 and TRBJ1-2; TRBD1 matches 9 bases. This sequence originates from a human donor in a cohort sampled during active COVID-19. Sequenced sample: peripheral blood. CDR3 sequence: CASSVAWDRAGANYGYTF. CDR3 DNA: TGTGCCAGCAGCGTAGCTTGGGACAGGGCAGGAGCTAACTATGGCTACACCTTC.